This T cell receptor beta chain was identified during a study of regulatory T cells in long-lasting Graves disease. Assembly of TCR beta libraries relied on iRepertoire HTBI primers together with Arm-PCR of CDR3 regions. TCRdb ran MiXCR on the multiplex PCR reads and lists one entry per CDR3 protein. The sample lists around 360,000 distinct CDR3 sequences; roughly 16% were seen once. As for time point: newly diagnosed GD, antithyroid drugs for less than 3 months. The TCR library was made from RNA that had been extracted from PBMCs in TRIzol. The V gene lost 3 bases and the J gene lost 3 bases, with 15 bases spanning the gap. This CDR3 is 16 amino acids long. Germline loops: CDR1 MGHRA, CDR2 YSYEKL. In addition, the sample was reused for a study of T cells in Graves' hyperthyroidism and ophthalmopathy.

The material sequenced was peripheral blood mononuclear cells (PBMCs), taken at new diagnosis, from a patient treated with antithyroid drugs. This TCR was recovered from a woman aged 18-29 years with Graves disease. The V call is TRBV4-1, the J call TRBJ1-5; D call uncertain. In DNA form, the CDR3 reads TGCGCCAGCAGCCAGCCCACCGGAGCTATCAATCAGCCCCAGCATTTT. Protein product: CASSQPTGAINQPQHF.